This T cell receptor (beta chain) is from a study of OX40 agonist ivuxolimab in advanced cancers. The wider study: Ivuxolimab, which patients received intravenously every 2 weeks, was dosed at 0.01 to 10 mg/kg. A male proportion of around 86% was recorded, with mean age about 62 years and range roughly 23 to 90. Whole-study results and caveats: It was not determined which antigens were specifically recognized by the peripheral T cells that had undergone clonal expansion.

Repertoires were generated with immunoSEQ multiplex PCR, while TCRdb's copy carries only in-frame clones and drops some. The sample lists nearly 110,000 clones; about nine tenths were seen once. The germline V and J ends were trimmed by 0 bases and 2 bases, with 8 bases remaining between them. The CDR3 runs to 14 residues. Germline V gene data show CDR1 as SGHRS and CDR2 as YFSETQ. Concerning this clone: Its antigen remains unidentified.

Sequenced here: CD4+ or CD8+ T cells sorted from blood, sampled in a trial of the OX40 agonist ivuxolimab. The chain links TRBV5-1 to TRBJ2-5; D unclear. This TCR derives from an adult with an advanced solid tumor such as melanoma, head and neck, liver or kidney cancer. CDR3 in amino acids: CASSLGQLQETQYF. The CDR3 region has the DNA TGCGCCAGCAGCTTGGGGCAGCTTCAAGAGACCCAGTACTTC.